These 31 T cell receptor beta chains were sequenced from one sample in a study of blood T cell repertoires in COVID-19. The repertoire was sequenced with immunoSEQ multiplex PCR; TCRdb's copy has only in-frame clones and lacks some. The sample holds about 29,000 clones, around 89% seen once. Sequencing was done on a sample of peripheral blood. Every receptor here comes from a human donor in a cohort sampled during active COVID-19.

V gene TRBV24-1 combines with J gene TRBJ2-1; D perhaps matches TRBD1 (5 bases). Germline CDR1 and CDR2: KGHDR and SFDVKD. V lost 5 bases, J lost 2 bases, and 9 bases lay in between. The CDR3 totals 14 residues. The CDR3 DNA reads TGTGCCACCAGTGTTGGCAGGGCCTACAATGAGCAGTTCTTC. Protein product: CATSVGRAYNEQFF.

This clone has more than one count but fewer than ten. V usage is TRBV7-2 and J usage is TRBJ2-7; a weak D match, TRBD2 (5 bases). Trimming cost V 6 bases and J 10 bases, with 10 bases left between them. The CDR3 has 10 amino acids. Per the germline V gene, CDR1 is SGHTA and CDR2 is FQGNSA. CDR3 in DNA: TGTGCCAGCAGTTCGGGGATACAGTACTTC. Protein: CASSSGIQYF.

The chain carries TRBV11-1 and TRBJ2-7, with 12 bases aligning to TRBD2. The trim removed 5 bases at V and 3 bases at J, leaving 5 bases unmatched. The V gene's germline CDR1 is SGHAT and CDR2 FQDESV (reference sequence). The CDR3 totals 15 residues. The CDR3 region is CASSPRTSGVYEQYF. CDR3 in DNA: TGTGCCAGCAGCCCTCGGACTAGCGGGGTCTACGAGCAGTACTTC.

This clone was detected once. The chain couples TRBV28 to TRBJ2-2; D is possibly TRBD1 (5 bases). Trimming cost V 6 bases and J 8 bases, with 13 bases left between them. Germline values: CDR1 MDHEN, CDR2 SYDVKM. There are 13 residues in the CDR3. The CDR3 DNA is TGTGCCAGCAGCCCCTCAGGGCCGGGGGAGCTGTTTTTT. Translated: CASSPSGPGELFF.

J is TRBJ1-4 and V is TRBV2; 7 bases line up with TRBD1. The V segment lost 6 bases and the J segment 8 bases; nucleotides outside the gene matches: 12. Germline CDR1 is SNHLY and CDR2 is FYNNEI. The CDR3 contains 15 residues. CDR3 in DNA: TGTGCCAGCAGGCCTCTTCAGGGGGGAGAGGAAAAACTGTTTTTT. It yields the protein CASRPLQGGEEKLFF.

The chain combines TRBV2 with TRBJ1-1; the match to TRBD1 covers 7 bases. Germline V gives CDR1 SNHLY, CDR2 FYNNEI. V trimming: 6 bases; J trimming: 11 bases; junction bases outside the gene matches: 9. CDR3 length equals 12 residues. In nucleotides, the CDR3 is TGTGCCAGCAGCCCCCAGGGGACAGACGCTTTCTTT. Its translation is CASSPQGTDAFF.

This chain uses TRBV6-2 or TRBV6-3 with TRBJ2-7; D remains ambiguous. This CDR3 has 12 residues. Germline V CDR1 and CDR2: MNHEY, SVGEGT. Trimming left V 1 base short and J 6 bases short, with 7 bases between. The CDR3 loop reads CASSYWQAEQYF. The CDR3 DNA is TGTGCCAGCAGTTACTGGCAGGCCGAGCAGTACTTC.

V gene TRBV4-1 combines with J gene TRBJ2-7, with 12 bases aligning to TRBD2. The CDR3 extends over 15 amino acids. The V segment lost 4 bases and the J segment 3 bases; nucleotides outside the gene matches: 4. Germline values: CDR1 MGHRA, CDR2 YSYEKL. The CDR3, as DNA: TGCGCCAGCAGCCGCCGACTAGCGGGGGACTACGAGCAGTACTTC. This codes for CASSRRLAGDYEQYF.

This chain connects TRBV29-1 to TRBJ1-1; tentatively, D is TRBD1 (6 bases). Deletions cut 7 bases from V and 4 bases from J, with 16 bases between. Germline V gene data show CDR1 as SQVTM and CDR2 as ANQGSEA. The length of the CDR3 is 13 residues. This CDR3 reads CSGQGFVGTEAFF. CDR3 nucleotides: TGCAGCGGCCAGGGGTTCGTCGGCACTGAAGCTTTCTTT.

The CDR3 sequence: CASSEGVGLVEFF. The CDR3 DNA reads TGTGCCAGCAGTGAGGGGGTAGGACTAGTGGAGTTCTTC. V usage is TRBV2 and J usage is TRBJ2-1; 7 bases are a match to TRBD2. Per the germline V gene, CDR1 is SNHLY and CDR2 is FYNNEI. Trimming at V came to 3 bases and at J to 14 bases, leaving 10 bases not matched to a gene. The length of the CDR3 is 13 residues.

V and J are TRBV9 and TRBJ2-6; 7 bases line up with TRBD1. The CDR3 covers 17 residues. Germline V CDR1 and CDR2: SGDLS, YYNGEE. Trimming at V came to 4 bases and at J to 4 bases, leaving 11 bases not matched to a gene. The CDR3 nucleotides read TGTGCCAGCAGCCCCGGGACAGCTTCTCCCGGGGCCAACGTCCTGACTTTC. This encodes CASSPGTASPGANVLTF.

The CDR3 DNA reads TGTGCCAGCAGCTTAGGACAGGGGGTCGGGGAGCTGTTTTTT. Translation gives CASSLGQGVGELFF. J is TRBJ2-2 and V is TRBV11-2; 9 bases match TRBD1. The CDR3 sequence is 14 residues long. Germline V CDR1 and CDR2: SGHAT, FQNNGV. V dropped 1 base and J dropped 7; count of bases not matched to a gene: 1.

V is TRBV6-1 and J is TRBJ2-6; weak D call: TRBD1 (6 bases). Per the germline V gene, CDR1 is MNHNS and CDR2 is SASEGT. V was clipped by 2 bases and J by 1 base, with 9 bases between them. The CDR3 has 16 residues. CDR3 sequence: CASSELRGSGANVLTF. Written as DNA, the CDR3 is TGTGCCAGCAGTGAATTAAGGGGGTCTGGGGCCAACGTCCTGACTTTC.

The chain employs TRBV3-1 (or the pseudogene TRBV3-2) and TRBJ1-6; unclear D gene. The CDR3 runs 16 residues. V was pared by 1 base and J by 2 bases, with 9 bases between. Germline loops: CDR1 LGHDT, CDR2 YNNKEL (reference sequence). The CDR3 is CASSQGGGPYNSPLHF. The CDR3 DNA sequence: TGTGCCAGCAGCCAAGGTGGAGGTCCCTATAATTCACCCCTCCACTTT.

J is TRBJ1-1 and V is TRBV7-9, with a weak D call TRBD1 (6 bases). Germline V lookup: CDR1 SEHNR, CDR2 FQNEAQ (reference sequence). V dropped 3 bases and J dropped 1 base, with 15 bases sitting between them. This CDR3 region has 16 residues. In nucleotides, the CDR3 is TGTGCCAGCAGCTTGGGGACAAGTGGGGGGAACACTGAAGCTTTCTTT. This sequence encodes CASSLGTSGGNTEAFF.

J is TRBJ1-3 and V is TRBV20-1, with D possibly matching TRBD1 (6 bases). V was clipped by 3 bases and J by 2 bases, with 11 bases between them. Germline CDR1 DFQATT, CDR2 SNEGSKA (reference sequence). There are 14 residues in the CDR3. Here the CDR3 DNA reads TGCAGTGCTAGTGTATCAGGGGCTGGAAACACCATATATTTT. It translates to CSASVSGAGNTIYF.

The chain links TRBV4-1 to TRBJ2-1; a possible D gene is TRBD2 (5 bases). The V end was cut by 0 bases, the J end by 9 bases, with 21 bases between. CDR1 is MGHRA and CDR2 is YSYEKL in the germline V gene. This CDR3 is 17 amino acids long. CDR3 region: CASSQEALEAWDREQFF. In DNA form, the CDR3 reads TGCGCCAGCAGCCAAGAGGCCCTGGAGGCATGGGATCGTGAGCAGTTCTTC.

The rearrangement links TRBV19 to TRBJ1-5; 8 bases line up with TRBD1. The length of the CDR3 is 15 residues. The junction had 3 bases not matched to a gene; V was cut back by 0 bases and J by 5 bases. The germline V gene has CDR1 LNHDA and CDR2 SQIVND (reference sequence). The CDR3 is CASSIDDRGYQPQHF. CDR3 DNA: TGTGCCAGTAGTATAGATGACAGGGGTTATCAGCCCCAGCATTTT.

This clone has a single count. The CDR3 DNA sequence: TGCAGTTCCACAGGCGACTACGAGCAGTACTTC. Translating it yields CSSTGDYEQYF. V and J are TRBV20-1 and TRBJ2-7; tentative D call: TRBD1 (5 bases). V was cut by 8 bases and J by 3 bases, with 11 bases left in between. Per the germline V gene, CDR1 is DFQATT and CDR2 is SNEGSKA (reference sequence). This CDR3 contains 11 residues.

The chain combines TRBV7-6 with TRBJ2-2; D remains ambiguous. Germline V gene sequence: CDR1 SGHVS, CDR2 FNYEAQ. V was clipped by 0 bases and J by 0 bases, with 11 bases between them. The CDR3 spans 17 residues. CDR3 region: CASSLAFRPANTGELFF. The CDR3 coding sequence is TGTGCCAGCAGCTTAGCTTTCAGGCCGGCGAACACCGGGGAGCTGTTTTTT.

This sequence joins TRBV29-1 and TRBJ2-5; D assignment may be TRBD1 or TRBD2 (5 bases each). The CDR3 sequence is 13 residues long. The ends were cut back, 7 bases at V and 5 bases at J, with 17 bases in the middle. Germline-derived CDR1 and CDR2 are SQVTM and ANQGSEA. The CDR3 nucleotides are TGCAGCGCGGGGCGTGCTAACCCGGAGACCCAGTACTTC. This codes for CSAGRANPETQYF. Supplemented by reference TRBV29-1 and TRBJ2-5, the full variable domain reads SAVISQKPSRDICQRGTSLTIQCQVDSQVTMMFWYRQQPGQSLTLIATANQGSEATYESGFVIDKFPISRPNLTFSTLTVSNMSPEDSSIYLCSAGRANPETQYFGPGTRLLVL.

The chain employs TRBV15 and TRBJ1-1; TRBD1 is a possible D gene (5 bases). V lost 4 bases, J lost 6 bases, and 15 bases lay in between. CDR3 length: 14 residues. The germline V gene encodes CDR1 LNHNV and CDR2 YYDKDF (reference sequence). CDR3 in amino acids: CATSMRTRAAEAFF. The CDR3 DNA reads as TGTGCCACCAGCATGAGGACAAGGGCCGCTGAAGCTTTCTTT.

V is TRBV18 and J is TRBJ1-3; the D gene is possibly TRBD1 (5 bases). V shed 3 bases and J shed 1 base, with 16 bases lying between them. CDR1 and CDR2 from the germline V gene are KGHSH and LQKENI. CDR3 length equals 17 residues. CDR3 nucleotides: TGTGCCAGCTCACCGCGGGACGCGGCCGCTTCTGGAAACACCATATATTTT. This translates into CASSPRDAAASGNTIYF. The full variable domain, with the rest looked up from reference TRBV18 and TRBJ1-3, is NAGVMQNPRHLVRRRGQEARLRCSPMKGHSHVYWYRQLPEEGLKFMVYLQKENIIDESGMPKERFSAEFPKEGPSILRIQQVVRGDSAAYFCASSPRDAAASGNTIYFGEGSWLTVV.

This clone has only one observation. The genes are TRBV4-1 and TRBJ1-2; 9 nucleotides match TRBD1. With V trimmed by 4 bases and J by 0 bases, 9 bases remained unmatched. In germline, CDR1 is MGHRA, CDR2 YSYEKL. The CDR3 covers 17 residues. CDR3 amino acids: CASSPSIGQGTNYGYTF. CDR3 DNA: TGCGCCAGCAGCCCTTCCATCGGACAGGGGACTAACTATGGCTACACCTTC.

V usage is TRBV3-1 (or the pseudogene TRBV3-2) and J usage is TRBJ2-1; 10 bases line up with TRBD2. Germline CDR1 is LGHDT and CDR2 is YNNKEL (reference sequence). The CDR3 length is 17 residues. Losses at the gene ends were 2 bases for V and 7 bases for J; bases not matched to a gene: 11. This CDR3 is CASSQLITERGGNEQFF. The DNA of the CDR3 is TGTGCCAGCAGCCAATTAATTACGGAGCGGGGGGGGAATGAGCAGTTCTTC.

This clone appeared a single time. The V call is TRBV5-4, the J call TRBJ1-4; no definite D call. This CDR3 comprises 14 residues. The V end lost 4 bases, the J end lost 0 bases, and 7 bases lay between the germline ends. CDR1 and CDR2 from the germline V gene are SGHNT and YYREEE (reference sequence). The DNA of the CDR3 is TGTGCCAGCAGCCGAGAGGCAACTAATGAAAAACTGTTTTTT. This codes for CASSREATNEKLFF.

In DNA form, the CDR3 reads TGTGCCAGCAGCACGGAGAGGGATGGAACTAGCGGGGGGCCTGAACTACTATCCTCCTACGAGCAGTACTTC. It yields the protein CASSTERDGTSGGPELLSSYEQYF. The chain couples TRBV21-1 to TRBJ2-7; the D segment call TRBD2 is taken from the table without a DNA check. TRBV21-1 counts as a pseudogene. The CDR3 has 24 residues.

The rearrangement uses TRBV7-8 and TRBJ2-1, with 9 nucleotides matching TRBD2. The J segment lost 0 bases and the V segment lost 4 bases, leaving 7 bases of the junction unmatched. The CDR3 covers 17 residues. The germline gives CDR1 SGHVS, CDR2 FQNEAQ. In nucleotides, the CDR3 is TGTGCCAGCAGCTCCGTAGCGGGGGCGCACTCCTACAATGAGCAGTTCTTC. It specifies CASSSVAGAHSYNEQFF.

The J gene is TRBJ2-1, the V gene TRBV7-6, with 8 bases matching TRBD2. The CDR3 consists of 16 residues. Per the germline V gene, CDR1 is SGHVS and CDR2 is FNYEAQ. The V gene end was trimmed by 5 bases and the J gene end by 4 bases; junction bases not matched to a gene: 10. This CDR3 reads CASSDRPSGPYNEQFF. CDR3 bases: TGTGCCAGCAGCGATAGACCTAGCGGGCCTTACAATGAGCAGTTCTTC.

J is TRBJ2-3 and V is TRBV5-1; D is unclear. The CDR3 totals 14 residues. Trimming removed 4 bases at V and 0 bases at J, with 9 bases between. Germline V gene data show CDR1 as SGHRS and CDR2 as YFSETQ. The CDR3 sequence: CASSLQPSTDTQYF. DNA for the CDR3: TGCGCCAGCAGCCTACAGCCTAGCACAGATACGCAGTATTTT. The full variable domain, rest sourced from reference TRBV5-1 and TRBJ2-3, is KAGVTQTPRYLIKTRGQQVTLSCSPISGHRSVSWYQQTPGQGLQFLFEYFSETQRNKGNFPGRFSGRQFSNSRSEMNVSTLELGDSALYLCASSLQPSTDTQYFGPGTRLTVL.

CDR3 amino acids: CASSDPGARGYTF. In DNA, the CDR3 is TGTGCCAGCAGTGATCCAGGGGCGAGAGGCTACACCTTC. The chain carries TRBV6-1 and TRBJ1-2; tentatively, D is TRBD1 (6 bases). This CDR3 comprises 13 residues. V was cut by 3 bases and J by 8 bases, with 13 bases left in between. From germline, CDR1 is MNHNS and CDR2 SASEGT.